The T cell receptor beta chain under discussion was sequenced for a study of blood T cell repertoires in COVID-19. Overall study context: There were acute and convalescent COVID-19 samples, and they came from the United States, Italy and Spain.

Trimming took 2 bases from V and 6 from J, leaving 12 bases between them. From germline, CDR1 is SGHNT and CDR2 YYREEE (reference sequence). This CDR3 is 15 amino acids long. Authors' data handling: Amplified reference gene primers provided the basis for estimating nucleated cell counts. Some clones are missing from TCRdb's copy, which holds only in-frame ones; the method was immunoSEQ multiplex PCR. Clonal size and the V and J genes are those of that table, whereas D and trimming came from the DNA. Here the sample spans around 190,000 clones, roughly 77% being singletons. Cohort placement rested on clinical history that participants reported themselves. All recovered Cohort 3 donors got two negative PCRs, got clearance, or saw symptom resolution.

The J gene is TRBJ1-6, the V gene TRBV5-4; tentative D call: TRBD1 (6 bases). Material: PBMCs or T cells enriched from blood (not recorded which). The sequence derives from a man aged 40-49 years who had recovered from COVID-19. CDR3 in amino acids: CASSLQGGRNSPLHF. CDR3 DNA sequence: TGTGCCAGCAGCTTACAGGGTGGGCGTAATTCACCCCTCCACTTT.